The clone carrying this T cell receptor (beta chain) was detected ten times or more. What it binds is unknown. RNA transcripts served as the template for amplifying TCR beta CDR3 regions. The study used the HTBI primer set for a first-round RT-PCR of the TCR CDR3. TCRdb passed the multiplex PCR reads through MiXCR, listing each CDR3 protein once. The profile shows a few hundred thousand distinct CDR3 sequences, 18% of them singletons. Thyroid ultrasound, orbital computed tomography, clinical symptoms, and serum thyroxine and TRAb underpinned diagnoses. PBMCs were obtained from approximately 9.2 ml fresh peripheral blood. This sample stems from a study of T cells in Graves' hyperthyroidism and ophthalmopathy. Study-level findings and limits: Blood also carried most thyroid clonotypes expanded above 0.001. The model predicted ophthalmopathy a median roughly 6.3 months before onset.

CDR3 length: 12 amino acids. With 3 bases removed from V and 3 bases from J, the gap between germline ends came to 6 bases. Germline V lookup: CDR1 LGHDT, CDR2 YNNKEL (reference sequence). The gene calls are TRBV3-1 and TRBJ2-7, with D uncertain. Material: blood. The receptor was derived from a man in his late teens or twenties with Graves' ophthalmopathy. CDR3 sequence (DNA): TGTGCCAGCAGCCATGACGGCTACGAGCAGTACTTC. Its protein product is CASSHDGYEQYF.